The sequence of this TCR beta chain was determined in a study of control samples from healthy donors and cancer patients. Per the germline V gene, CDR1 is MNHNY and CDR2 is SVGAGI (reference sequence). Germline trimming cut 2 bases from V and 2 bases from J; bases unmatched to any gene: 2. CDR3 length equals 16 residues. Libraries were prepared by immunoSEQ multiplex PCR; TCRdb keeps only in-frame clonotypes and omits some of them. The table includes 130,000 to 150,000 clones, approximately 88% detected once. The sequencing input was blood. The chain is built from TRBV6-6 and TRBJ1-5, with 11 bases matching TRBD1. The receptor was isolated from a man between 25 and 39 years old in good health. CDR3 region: CASSYTGQGGNQPQHF. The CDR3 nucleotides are TGTGCCAGCAGTTACACGGGACAGGGGGGCAATCAGCCCCAGCATTTT.